The rows below give T cell receptor beta chains drawn from one sample of a study of early T cells in non-severe SARS-CoV-2 infection. TCRdb passed the 5' RACE reads through MiXCR, listing each CDR3 protein once. Found here are roughly 64,000 distinct CDR3 sequences, about 10% of them singletons; the top ten hold roughly 13%. This specimen consisted of whole blood, obtained at baseline. Receptor source: an adult who was a healthcare worker with PCR-confirmed SARS-CoV-2 infection or an uninfected control (not recorded which). CDR3s leave out the opening cysteine and the closing phenylalanine or tryptophan.

v_gene	CDR3aa
TRBV28	ASGRGYEQY
TRBV7-6	ASSPIGGISNQPQH
TRBV20-1	SASGRPQETQY
TRBV13	ASSLNRGPTGELF
TRBV16	ASSQWAPAAGAVTQY
TRBV10-3	ANRQDGELF
TRBV7-2	ASSLELAGADTQY
TRBV29-1	SVAGATEQF
TRBV18	ASSEGIGYEQY
TRBV12-3/TRBV12-4	ASPLGRRANTNEQF
TRBV5-4	ASSLERAYQETQY
TRBV7-2	ASTLGGGPSPQF
TRBV7-9	ASGTRQETQY
TRBV24-1	ATSEPSYSGANVLT
TRBV5-1	ASIDDRAGTGELF
TRBV20-1	SAGRQGVFVTEAF
TRBV5-1	ASSSQGAQETQY
TRBV12-3/TRBV12-4	ASTLDRGFLEAF
TRBV6-2/TRBV6-3	ASRTGTSGRFSYEQY
TRBV19	ASSPAHRPGQGGGEQY
TRBV20-1	SASRLAYSSYNEQF
TRBV24-1	ATSKAGGTGELF
TRBV20-1	SASSGGLQETQY
TRBV7-9	ASLGRSTDTQY
TRBV30	ALYRDRAFH
TRBV7-6	ASSGRSYEQY
TRBV7-8	ASSSFDRQFNQPQH
TRBV7-3	ASSPGGEAHYEQY
TRBV7-8	ASSLVSGATQGADTQY
TRBV5-4	ASSLDASGNTIY
TRBV3-1	ASSRHESGELF
TRBV7-8	ASSFPGEQY
TRBV3-1	ASTEGRSGNTIY
TRBV18	ASSPMAGQETQY
TRBV19	ASSLSGGTGANVLT
TRBV5-1	ASRRTGESEKLF
TRBV12-3/TRBV12-4	ASSLTQGPYEQY
TRBV18	ASSPDSGDTIY
TRBV7-9	ASSFSGSHRNEQF
TRBV4-1	ASSQTPGLVQPQH
TRBV7-2	ASSRRVAGEDTQY
TRBV7-8	ASTFGVSGSYEQY
TRBV24-1	ATSSQSHTGELF
TRBV11-2	ASSVSGTGELF
TRBV7-2	ASSLGYHSYNEQF
TRBV5-1	ASSLRQDTGDEKLF
TRBV6-2/TRBV6-3	ASILTGAGELF